Below are 26 T cell receptor beta chains sequenced from a single sample in a study of control samples from healthy donors and cancer patients. The table came from immunoSEQ multiplex PCR; TCRdb's copy has only in-frame clones and leaves some out. In the table there are 95,000 to 150,000 clones, roughly nine tenths of which are singletons. The sequencing input was blood. These receptors were taken from a woman aged 18-29 years in good health.

The genes are TRBV9 and TRBJ2-7, with D tentatively TRBD1 (5 bases). Germline-derived CDR1 and CDR2 are SGDLS and YYNGEE. There are 14 residues in the CDR3. The V gene lost 4 bases and the J gene lost 4 bases, with 15 bases spanning the gap. The CDR3 nucleotides are TGTGCCAGCAGCCCGACTCTTAGGGGTTACGAGCAGTACTTC. Protein product: CASSPTLRGYEQYF. The full variable domain, rest sourced from reference TRBV9 and TRBJ2-7, is DSGVTQTPKHLITATGQRVTLRCSPRSGDLSVYWYQQSLDQGLQFLIQYYNGEERAKGNILERFSAQQFPDLHSELNLSSLELGDSALYFCASSPTLRGYEQYFGPGTRLTVT.

The sample holds one count of this clone. The chain is built from TRBV7-9 and TRBJ2-7, with D perhaps given as TRBD1 or TRBD2 (5 bases each). The germline V gene encodes CDR1 SEHNR and CDR2 FQNEAQ (reference sequence). The CDR3 runs 12 residues. Trimming stripped 8 bases from V and 2 bases from J, with 10 bases between. The CDR3 loop is CASRDLAYEQYF. The CDR3 nucleotides read TGTGCCAGCCGGGACCTTGCCTACGAGCAGTACTTC.

The chain links TRBV19 to TRBJ1-2; 7 bases match TRBD1. The trim removed 4 bases at V and 3 bases at J, leaving 5 bases unmatched. The CDR3 loop spans 14 amino acids. Germline lookup yields CDR1 LNHDA and CDR2 SQIVND (reference sequence). CDR3 loop: CASSTTGTDYGYTF. The CDR3 DNA reads as TGTGCCAGTAGTACGACAGGGACTGACTATGGCTACACCTTC.

V is TRBV29-1 and J is TRBJ1-4, with D possibly TRBD1 on 6 matching bases. Between the trimmed V and J ends, which lost 6 bases and 5 bases, there was a span of 16 bases. The CDR3 extends over 14 amino acids. In germline, CDR1 is SQVTM, CDR2 ANQGSEA. The CDR3 here is CSVADRLGNEKLFF. CDR3 coding DNA: TGCAGCGTGGCCGACAGGCTAGGAAATGAAAAACTGTTTTTT. The full variable domain, completed using reference TRBV29-1 and TRBJ1-4, is SAVISQKPSRDICQRGTSLTIQCQVDSQVTMMFWYRQQPGQSLTLIATANQGSEATYESGFVIDKFPISRPNLTFSTLTVSNMSPEDSSIYLCSVADRLGNEKLFFGSGTQLSVL.

The chain links TRBV6-5 to TRBJ2-5; TRBD2 matches 7 bases. This CDR3 contains 14 residues. Trimming cost V 4 bases and J 4 bases; bases outside gene matches: 6. The germline V gene has CDR1 MNHEY and CDR2 SVGAGI. CDR3 region: CASSSGGSVETQYF. The CDR3 coding sequence is TGTGCCAGCAGTTCGGGGGGTTCAGTAGAGACCCAGTACTTC.

This rearrangement joins TRBV2 to TRBJ2-1; possible D gene TRBD2, 5 bases. Trimming stripped 4 bases from V and 0 bases from J, with 10 bases between. In germline, CDR1 is SNHLY, CDR2 FYNNEI. The CDR3 length is 15 residues. The CDR3 nucleotides are TGTGCCAGCAGTGGGACTGAAAGCTCCTACAATGAGCAGTTCTTC. Its protein product is CASSGTESSYNEQFF.

This chain connects TRBV7-9 to TRBJ1-6; D is uncertain. This CDR3 has 15 residues. Germline loops: CDR1 SEHNR, CDR2 FQNEAQ (reference sequence). Trimming removed 7 bases from V and 9 bases from J, with 19 bases in between. CDR3 coding DNA: TGTGCCAGCACCCCCGGGGTATCGGTGGGTTCACCCCTCCACTTT. This gives the protein CASTPGVSVGSPLHF.

The chain is built from TRBV3-1 (or the pseudogene TRBV3-2) and TRBJ2-1; tentative D call: TRBD2 (5 bases). Between the trimmed V and J ends, which lost 5 bases and 15 bases, there was a span of 23 bases. The CDR3 contains 14 residues. Germline CDR1 reads LGHDT; CDR2 reads YNNKEL (reference sequence). CDR3 DNA: TGTGCCAGCAGCGTTGTAGGGCGGGCCCCCCGGGCGTTCTTC. Translation gives CASSVVGRAPRAFF.

V and J are TRBV7-9 and TRBJ1-2, with D perhaps TRBD1 (5 bases). The CDR3 contains 16 residues. Germline CDR1 is SEHNR and CDR2 is FQNEAQ (reference sequence). The V and J ends lost 0 bases and 5 bases respectively, with 16 bases between them. In DNA form, the CDR3 reads TGTGCCAGCAGCTTAGCGGGGCGGGGTTTGGATTATGGCTACACCTTC. This codes for CASSLAGRGLDYGYTF.

V usage is TRBV6-5 and J usage is TRBJ2-5; D not resolved. This CDR3 region has 13 residues. V lost 2 bases and J lost 4, with 8 bases in between. Per the germline V gene, CDR1 is MNHEY and CDR2 is SVGAGI. The CDR3 spells CASSYGLLETQYF. CDR3 bases: TGTGCCAGCAGTTACGGTCTCCTAGAGACCCAGTACTTC.

The chain is built from TRBV10-1 and TRBJ2-2; D gene ambiguous. Germline assignment: CDR1 WNHNN and CDR2 SYGVQD (reference sequence). V was pared by 8 bases and J by 0 bases, with 22 bases between. The CDR3 has 18 residues. Here the CDR3 reads CASERLGPPRPNTGELFF. Here the CDR3 DNA reads TGCGCCAGCGAGCGCCTTGGCCCCCCGCGGCCGAACACCGGGGAGCTGTTTTTT.

This chain connects TRBV27 to TRBJ2-7; D perhaps matches TRBD1 (7 bases). CDR1 is MNHEY and CDR2 is SMNVEV in the germline V gene (reference sequence). The V end lost 3 bases, the J end lost 6 bases, and 15 bases lay between the germline ends. The CDR3 is made up of 14 amino acids. CDR3 DNA: TGTGCCAGCAGTTTTGGCGGAGGGGGCCGCGAGCAGTACTTC. Translation: CASSFGGGGREQYF.

The V and J genes are TRBV7-2 and TRBJ2-1; D possibly corresponds to TRBD1 (6 bases). CDR3 length: 12 residues. Per the germline V gene, CDR1 is SGHTA and CDR2 is FQGNSA. The V end was cut by 2 bases, the J end by 8 bases, with 7 bases between. The CDR3 region has the DNA TGTGCCAGCAGCTTAACAGGGTATGAGCAGTTCTTC. This translates into CASSLTGYEQFF.

The table lists this clone with many counts. The V gene is TRBV7-8, the J gene TRBJ1-6, with 10 positions matching TRBD1. The CDR3 contains 14 residues. J lost 13 bases, V lost 1 base, and 4 bases had no gene match. Germline V gene data show CDR1 as SGHVS and CDR2 as FQNEAQ. The CDR3 DNA reads TGTGCCAGCAGCTTAGTGACAGGGGGCAATCCCCTCCACTTT. This encodes CASSLVTGGNPLHF.

This clone was observed a single time. The chain is built from TRBV21-1 and TRBJ1-1; TRBD1, the table's D call, was not compared with the DNA. TRBV21-1 is termed a pseudogene. This CDR3 has 15 amino acids. CDR3 protein: CASSKVVRGNTEAFF. In DNA form, the CDR3 reads TGTGCCAGCAGCAAGGTAGTAAGGGGGAACACTGAAGCTTTCTTT.

The chain recombines TRBV2 with TRBJ1-2; 8 nucleotides agree with TRBD1. Germline V lookup: CDR1 SNHLY, CDR2 FYNNEI. CDR3 size: 12 residues. The V segment lost 7 bases and the J segment 6 bases; nucleotides outside the gene matches: 4. CDR3 DNA: TGTGCCAGCAAATCAGGGGGCCATGGCTACACCTTC. Its protein product is CASKSGGHGYTF.

This clone is a singleton in its sample. V and J are TRBV9 and TRBJ1-3; D is uncertain. The germline CDR1 and CDR2 sequences are SGDLS and YYNGEE. The CDR3 sequence is 14 residues long. Trimming stripped 2 bases from V and 3 bases from J, with 9 bases between. The CDR3 region has the DNA TGTGCCAGCAGCGTCCTCCCAGGTGGAAACACCATATATTTT. It yields the protein CASSVLPGGNTIYF.

The rearrangement links TRBV19 to TRBJ1-5; D gene unclear. The CDR3 runs to 14 residues. V was clipped by 3 bases and J by 4 bases, with 10 bases between them. Germline-derived CDR1 and CDR2 are LNHDA and SQIVND (reference sequence). Written as DNA, the CDR3 is TGTGCCAGTAGTATTTCCCTGGGGAATCAGCCCCAGCATTTT. Encoded protein: CASSISLGNQPQHF.

This rearrangement joins TRBV5-4 to TRBJ2-3; 12 positions match TRBD1. J gave up 5 bases and V 0 bases, and 4 bases lay outside the gene matches. The CDR3 loop spans 16 amino acids. Looked up from germline, CDR1 is SGHNT and CDR2 is YYREEE (reference sequence). CDR3 nucleotides: TGTGCCAGCAGCTTGGGGGGACAGGGGGCCAGAGATACGCAGTATTTT. It specifies CASSLGGQGARDTQYF.

V gene TRBV5-8 combines with J gene TRBJ1-1; 7 nucleotides align to TRBD1. With V trimmed by 3 bases and J by 3 bases, 8 bases remained unmatched. The CDR3 is 15 amino acids. The V gene's germline CDR1 is SGHTS and CDR2 YDEGEE. The CDR3 loop is CASSSPTGWDTEAFF. The CDR3, as DNA: TGTGCCAGCAGCTCACCGACAGGGTGGGACACTGAAGCTTTCTTT.

The gene calls are TRBV28 and TRBJ1-5; D is ambiguous. In germline, CDR1 is MDHEN, CDR2 SYDVKM. The CDR3 covers 11 residues. Trimming stripped 6 bases from V and 8 bases from J, with 8 bases between. The CDR3 loop is CASSQGKPQHF. The CDR3 nucleotides read TGTGCCAGCAGCCAAGGGAAGCCCCAGCATTTT.

The chain carries TRBV5-6 and TRBJ1-2; 10 nucleotides agree with TRBD1. With 3 bases clipped from V and 2 bases from J, the junction kept 4 bases outside the gene matches. CDR1 and CDR2 from the germline V gene are SGHDT and YYEEEE. The CDR3 sequence is 15 residues long. The CDR3 is CASSWGQGSNYGYTF. CDR3 sequence (DNA): TGTGCCAGCAGCTGGGGACAGGGGTCGAACTATGGCTACACCTTC.

This rearrangement joins TRBV4-3 to TRBJ2-3; no clear D gene. The CDR3 has 14 amino acids. The V end lost 4 bases, the J end lost 5 bases, and 13 bases lay between the germline ends. Germline V gives CDR1 LGHNA, CDR2 YSLEER. CDR3 residues: CASSRRGQGDTQYF. DNA of the CDR3: TGCGCCAGCAGCCGGAGAGGCCAAGGAGATACGCAGTATTTT.

The genes are TRBV2 and TRBJ2-5, with D unclear. V shed 2 bases and J shed 2 bases, with 12 bases lying between them. The length of the CDR3 is 15 residues. Germline V CDR1 and CDR2: SNHLY, FYNNEI. The CDR3 sequence: CASSEQNLKQETQYF. CDR3 DNA sequence: TGTGCCAGCAGTGAACAGAATTTAAAACAAGAGACCCAGTACTTC.

The chain links TRBV21-1 to TRBJ1-4; the table names TRBD1, a call not compared with the DNA. TRBV21-1 is a documented pseudogene. CDR3 length: 16 amino acids. The CDR3 nucleotides are TGTGCCAGCAGCAAAATGGTGGGGACAGGGGGCGAAAAACTGTTTTTT. Translation gives CASSKMVGTGGEKLFF.

The CDR3 coding sequence is TGTGCCAGCAGGGCTAGCGGGAGTGGAACCGGGGAGCTGTTTTTT. Translating gives CASRASGSGTGELFF. The chain recombines TRBV6-5 with TRBJ2-2, with 10 bases fitting TRBD2. V lost 6 bases and J lost 5; bases outside the gene matches: 6. Germline CDR1 is MNHEY and CDR2 is SVGAGI. This CDR3 spans 15 amino acids.